This TCR beta chain was identified during a study of shared clonotypes between healthy human individuals. Broader study findings: Depth of sequencing was expected to influence donor clonotype sharing.

Only CD45RO-negative cells positively selected for CCR7 counted as naive CD8 cells, so terminally differentiated effector memory CD45RA+ cells were excluded. With respect to this clone: Its antigen is currently unknown.

Germline V gene lookup returns CDR1 MRHNA and CDR2 SNTAGT. This CDR3 has 13 residues. The V and J ends lost 3 bases and 2 bases respectively, with 5 bases between them. Running of the assay took place at deep level. Sequencing used immunoSEQ multiplex PCR; TCRdb keeps in-frame clones, though not all of them. Here the sample spans some 2 million clones, just under 95% being singletons. The gene calls are TRBV6-4 and TRBJ1-5; D ambiguous. The source material was naive CD8+ T cells sorted from blood. The receptor was isolated from a man aged 18 to 29 in good health. CDR3 in amino acids: CASSESGNQPQHF. CDR3 bases: TGTGCCAGCAGTGAGAGCGGCAATCAGCCCCAGCATTTT.